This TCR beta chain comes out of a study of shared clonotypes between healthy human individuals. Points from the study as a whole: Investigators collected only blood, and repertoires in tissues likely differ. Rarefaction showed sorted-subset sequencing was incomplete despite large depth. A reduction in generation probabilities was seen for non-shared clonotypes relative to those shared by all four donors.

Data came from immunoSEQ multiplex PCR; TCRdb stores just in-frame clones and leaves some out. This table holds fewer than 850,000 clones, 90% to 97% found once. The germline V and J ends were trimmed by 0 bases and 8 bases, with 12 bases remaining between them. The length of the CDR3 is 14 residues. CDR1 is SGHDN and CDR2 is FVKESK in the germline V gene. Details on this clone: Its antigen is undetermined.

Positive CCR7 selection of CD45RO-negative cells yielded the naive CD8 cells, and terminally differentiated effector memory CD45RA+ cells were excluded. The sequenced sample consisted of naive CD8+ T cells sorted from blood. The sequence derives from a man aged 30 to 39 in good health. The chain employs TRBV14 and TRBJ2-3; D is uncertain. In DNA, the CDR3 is TGTGCCAGCAGCCAAGATCATTTTGGGGTTACGCAGTATTTT. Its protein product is CASSQDHFGVTQYF.